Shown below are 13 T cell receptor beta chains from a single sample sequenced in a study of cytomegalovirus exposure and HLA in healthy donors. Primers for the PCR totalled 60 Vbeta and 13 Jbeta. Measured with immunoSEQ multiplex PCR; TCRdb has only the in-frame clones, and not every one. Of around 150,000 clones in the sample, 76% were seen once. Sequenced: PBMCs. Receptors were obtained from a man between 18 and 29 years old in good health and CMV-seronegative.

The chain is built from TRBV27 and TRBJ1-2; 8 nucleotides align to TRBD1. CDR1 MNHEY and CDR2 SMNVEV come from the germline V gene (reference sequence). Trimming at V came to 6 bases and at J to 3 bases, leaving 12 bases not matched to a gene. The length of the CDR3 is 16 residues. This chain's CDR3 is CASRVLTGGTHYGYTF. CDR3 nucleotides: TGTGCCAGCAGGGTATTAACAGGGGGAACCCACTATGGCTACACCTTC.

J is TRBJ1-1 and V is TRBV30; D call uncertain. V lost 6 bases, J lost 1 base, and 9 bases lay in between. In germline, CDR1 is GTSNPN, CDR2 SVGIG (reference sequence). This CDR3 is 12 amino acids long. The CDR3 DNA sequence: TGTGCCTGTGGGAGGGAGAACACTGAAGCTTTCTTT. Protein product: CACGRENTEAFF.

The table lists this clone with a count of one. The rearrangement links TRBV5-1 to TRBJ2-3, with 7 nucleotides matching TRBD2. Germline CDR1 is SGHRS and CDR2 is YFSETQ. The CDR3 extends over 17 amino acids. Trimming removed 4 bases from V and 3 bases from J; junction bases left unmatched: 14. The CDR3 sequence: CASSPSLGGSRTDTQYF. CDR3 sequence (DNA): TGCGCCAGCAGCCCCTCTCTAGGCGGGAGTAGAACAGATACGCAGTATTTT.

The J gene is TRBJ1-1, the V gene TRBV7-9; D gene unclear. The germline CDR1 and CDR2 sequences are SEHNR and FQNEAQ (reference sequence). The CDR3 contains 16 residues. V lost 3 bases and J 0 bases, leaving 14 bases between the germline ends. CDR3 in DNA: TGTGCCAGCAGCTTTTCGTTGGAGACCATGAACACTGAAGCTTTCTTT. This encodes CASSFSLETMNTEAFF.

CDR3 amino acids: CASSSAFDRTQETQYF. The CDR3 DNA reads TGTGCCAGCAGCTCCGCCTTCGACAGGACACAAGAGACCCAGTACTTC. J is TRBJ2-5 and V is TRBV11-3; D is possibly TRBD1 (6 bases). V lost 4 bases to trimming and J lost 2 bases, with 17 bases between them. CDR1 and CDR2 from the germline V gene are SGHNT and YENEEA. The CDR3 consists of 16 residues.

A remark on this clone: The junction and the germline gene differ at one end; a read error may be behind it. This CDR3 is CPSSSGLAVYEQYF. CDR3 nucleotides: TGTCCCAGCAGCTCGGGACTAGCGGTCTACGAGCAGTACTTC. V usage is TRBV7-9 and J usage is TRBJ2-5; 11 bases line up with TRBD2. The J call may be in error: the DNA end matches TRBJ2-7 better. The germline gives CDR1 SEHNR, CDR2 FQNEAQ (reference sequence). The CDR3 runs to 14 residues.

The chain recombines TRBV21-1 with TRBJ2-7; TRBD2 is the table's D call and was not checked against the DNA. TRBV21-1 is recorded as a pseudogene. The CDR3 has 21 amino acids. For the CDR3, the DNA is TGTGCCAGCAGCAAAGAACTCGGTGGACTAGCGGGAGGGCCTTGTCGTTACGAGCAGTACTTC. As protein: CASSKELGGLAGGPCRYEQYF.

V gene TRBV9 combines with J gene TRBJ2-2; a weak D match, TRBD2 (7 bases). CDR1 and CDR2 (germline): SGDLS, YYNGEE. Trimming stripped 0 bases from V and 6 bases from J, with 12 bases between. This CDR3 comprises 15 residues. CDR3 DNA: TGTGCCAGCAGCGTAGCTGGAGGGGGGGCCGGGGAGCTGTTTTTT. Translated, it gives CASSVAGGGAGELFF.

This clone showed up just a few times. In nucleotides, the CDR3 is TGTGCCAGCAGTTTCACTAGCGGGAGTTTAGGTACGCAGTTCTTC. Translated: CASSFTSGSLGTQFF. V and J are TRBV27 and TRBJ2-1, with 11 positions matching TRBD2. The length of the CDR3 is 15 residues. Trimming at V came to 3 bases and at J to 12 bases, leaving 10 bases not matched to a gene. Germline V gene data show CDR1 as MNHEY and CDR2 as SMNVEV (reference sequence).

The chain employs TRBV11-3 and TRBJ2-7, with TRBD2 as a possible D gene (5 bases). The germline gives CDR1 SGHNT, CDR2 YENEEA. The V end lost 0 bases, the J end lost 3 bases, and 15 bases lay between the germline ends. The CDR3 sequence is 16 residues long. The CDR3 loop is CASSLDIRAGDYEQYF. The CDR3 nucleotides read TGTGCCAGCAGCTTAGATATCCGGGCCGGGGACTACGAGCAGTACTTC.

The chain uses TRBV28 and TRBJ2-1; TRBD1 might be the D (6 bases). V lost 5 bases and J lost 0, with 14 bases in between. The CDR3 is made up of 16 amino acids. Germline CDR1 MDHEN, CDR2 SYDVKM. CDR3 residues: CASSPALGGSYNEQFF. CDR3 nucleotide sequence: TGTGCCAGCAGTCCTGCCCTAGGGGGCTCCTACAATGAGCAGTTCTTC.

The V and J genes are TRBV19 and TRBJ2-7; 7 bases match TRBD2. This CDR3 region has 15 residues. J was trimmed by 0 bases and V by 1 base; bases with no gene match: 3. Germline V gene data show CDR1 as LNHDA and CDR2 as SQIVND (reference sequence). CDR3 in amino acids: CASSIGGGSSYEQYF. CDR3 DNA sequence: TGTGCCAGTAGTATAGGGGGCGGGAGCTCCTACGAGCAGTACTTC. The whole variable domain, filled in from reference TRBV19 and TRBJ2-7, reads DGGITQSPKYLFRKEGQNVTLSCEQNLNHDAMYWYRQDPGQGLRLIYYSQIVNDFQKGDIAEGYSVSREKKESFPLTVTSAQKNPTAFYLCASSIGGGSSYEQYFGPGTRLTVT.

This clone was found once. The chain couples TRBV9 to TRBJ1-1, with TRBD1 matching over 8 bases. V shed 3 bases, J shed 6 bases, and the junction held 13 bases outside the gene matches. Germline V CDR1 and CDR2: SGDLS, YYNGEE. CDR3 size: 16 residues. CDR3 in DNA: TGTGCCAGCAGCGCCCAGGGGGCGCAGCTAGGGGCTGAAGCTTTCTTT. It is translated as CASSAQGAQLGAEAFF.